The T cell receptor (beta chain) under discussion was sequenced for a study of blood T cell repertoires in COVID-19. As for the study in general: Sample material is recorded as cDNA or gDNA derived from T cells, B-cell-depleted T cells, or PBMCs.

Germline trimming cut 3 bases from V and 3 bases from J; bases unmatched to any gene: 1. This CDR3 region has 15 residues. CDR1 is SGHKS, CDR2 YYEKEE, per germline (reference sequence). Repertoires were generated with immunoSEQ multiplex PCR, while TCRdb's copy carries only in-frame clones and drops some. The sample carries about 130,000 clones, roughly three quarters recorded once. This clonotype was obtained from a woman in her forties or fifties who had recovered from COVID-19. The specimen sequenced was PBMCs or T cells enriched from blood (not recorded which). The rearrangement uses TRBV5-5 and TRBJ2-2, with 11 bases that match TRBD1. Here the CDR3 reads CASSWTGGYTGELFF. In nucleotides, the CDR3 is TGTGCCAGCAGCTGGACAGGGGGCTACACCGGGGAGCTGTTTTTT.